A single TCR beta chain is shown here with its context. Its specificity is unknown. This record comes from a study of Tregs in tolerant kidney transplant recipients. Overall study context: A roughly three-day belatacept mixed lymphocyte reaction, sometimes plus 5-day graft donor restimulation, preceded CD4+CD25+CD127- sorting. Recipient cells were told from donor cells by antibody staining. Overall study results and limits: Tregs expanded with activated donor B cells seemed most donor-specific. The small number of patients limits these findings pending further validation.

J was trimmed by 4 bases and V by 4 bases; bases with no gene match: 5. The CDR3 consists of 15 residues. CDR1 and CDR2 from the germline V gene are SGHNT and YYREEE (reference sequence). Libraries were prepared by immunoSEQ multiplex PCR; TCRdb keeps only in-frame clonotypes and omits some of them. This sample has approximately 20,000 clones, with roughly two thirds found just once. V and J are TRBV5-4 and TRBJ2-3; TRBD2 aligns across 11 bases. This sequence originates from a human donor in good health. The sample taken for sequencing was Tregs from blood cultured with allogeneic cells. The CDR3 DNA follows: TGTGCCAGCAGCCAACCGACTAGCGGGGCAGATACGCAGTATTTT. This encodes CASSQPTSGADTQYF.